This T cell receptor (beta chain) was captured in a study of blood T cell repertoires in COVID-19. Study-level background: The origin of the acute and convalescent COVID-19 samples was the United States, Italy and Spain. T cells, B-cell-depleted T cells, or PBMCs supplied cDNA or gDNA.

In the authors' methods: Quantification of nucleated cells was approximated via reference gene primer amplification. Some clones are missing from TCRdb's copy, which holds only in-frame ones; the method was immunoSEQ multiplex PCR. That table is the source of V, J and clone size, and D and trimming were worked out from the DNA. The repertoire holds about 430,000 clones, with roughly 89% as singletons. Enrollment of patients from Seattle took place during active infection, with longitudinal follow-up. There are 15 residues in the CDR3. The ends lost 6 bases at V and 4 bases at J; junction bases unmatched: 4. Germline values: CDR1 MNHEY, CDR2 SVGAGI.

The clonotype was recovered from a man younger than 35 with COVID-19, enrolled during active disease. Sample: peripheral blood. This chain links TRBV6-5 with TRBJ2-3; TRBD2 aligns across 13 bases. CDR3 protein: CASRSGLAGPDTQYF. DNA of the CDR3: TGTGCCAGCAGGTCGGGACTAGCGGGACCAGATACGCAGTATTTT.